This T cell receptor beta chain comes out of a study of vaccination and CD4 T cells after COVID-19. Treatment: roughly ten-day PBMC culture with coronavirus spike peptide pools or control peptides (ViraFEST assay). The Oncomine TCR Beta short-read assay was what sequenced the DNA obtained from cultured CD4+ T cells. TCRdb used MiXCR to reprocess the PCR reads, holding one entry per CDR3 protein. The repertoire includes roughly 18,000 distinct CDR3 sequences, around two thirds of them detected once, and around 5.4% sits in the top ten. This clonotype was recorded only once. Its specificity is not known. V shed 3 bases and J 3 bases; nucleotides not matched to a gene: 5. Germline-derived CDR1 and CDR2 are DFQATT and SNEGSKA (reference sequence). The CDR3 extends over 14 amino acids.

The sequence came from a human donor who had recovered from COVID-19. The sample consisted of CD4+ T cells from blood, cultured in vitro. The V and J genes are TRBV20-1 and TRBJ2-3; 8 positions agree with TRBD2. The CDR3 spells CSASRAGGTDTQYF. In DNA form, the CDR3 reads TGCAGTGCTAGCCGGGCGGGAGGAACAGATACGCAGTATTTT.